This is a list of T cell receptor beta chains from one sample in a study of regulatory T cells in long-lasting Graves disease. In TCRdb, the multiplex PCR reads were re-called with MiXCR into one record per CDR3 protein. The sample lists some 490,000 distinct CDR3 sequences, 12% occurring once. The sample also formed part of further work on T cells in Graves' hyperthyroidism and ophthalmopathy.

The specimen was peripheral blood mononuclear cells (PBMCs), collected at new diagnosis, from a patient treated with antithyroid drugs. The receptors come from a woman aged 30 to 39 with Graves disease. Both conserved end residues are part of each CDR3. Each record gives: J gene, clone size, V gene, D gene, CDR3 protein, CDR3 DNA. A D gene is named only where the DNA matches it firmly. The size field is filled for only some rows; it gives once, few, many or a size class.

TRBJ2-7 | many | TRBV11-2 | TRBD2 | CASRKGGLAGVEQYF | TGTGCCAGCAGGAAGGGGGGACTAGCGGGAGTAGAGCAGTACTTC
TRBJ2-1 | many | TRBV12-3/TRBV12-4 | TRBD2 | CASSFWAGARNEQFF | TGTGCCAGCAGTTTTTGGGCGGGAGCTCGGAATGAGCAGTTCTTC
TRBJ2-7 | many | TRBV2 | NA | CASSLRSQLGSYEQYF | TGTGCCAGCAGTCTGAGAAGCCAACTTGGATCCTACGAGCAGTACTTC
TRBJ2-5 | few | TRBV20-1 | TRBD2 | CSADPGTSGGLHF | TGCAGTGCCGATCCCGGGACTAGCGGGGGGCTGCACTTC
TRBJ1-2 | NA | TRBV12-3/TRBV12-4 | NA | CASSQERGYTF | TGTGCCAGCAGTCAAGAGCGTGGCTACACCTTC
TRBJ2-3 | many | TRBV7-6 | NA | CASSLMTGSTDTQYF | TGTGCCAGCAGCTTAATGACAGGCAGCACAGATACGCAGTATTTT
TRBJ2-5 | many | TRBV11-3 | NA | CASSLVNYGEGTQYF | TGTGCCAGCAGCTTGGTGAATTACGGCGAGGGGACCCAGTACTTC
TRBJ2-3 | NA | TRBV6-1 | TRBD2 | CASSRLAGTYRTGGNTDTQYF | TGTGCCAGCAGCCGCCTAGCGGGGACTTACCGGACGGGGGGCAACACAGATACGCAGTATTTT
TRBJ2-7 | NA | TRBV13 | TRBD1 | CASSLNRESGGDKYF | TGTGCCAGCAGCTTAAACCGAGAATCAGGGGGAGATAAGTACTTC
TRBJ2-2 | few | TRBV7-8 | NA | CASSRARAVIHPGELFF | TGTGCCAGCAGCCGGGCGAGGGCGGTTATTCACCCCGGGGAGCTGTTTTTT
TRBJ2-3 | many | TRBV14 | NA | CASSQGSVGDTQYF | TGTGCCAGCAGCCAAGGATCGGTCGGGGATACGCAGTATTTT
TRBJ2-2 | few | TRBV11-3 | NA | CASSPAGRYTGELFF | TGTGCCAGCAGCCCTGCGGGACGGTACACCGGGGAGCTGTTTTTT
TRBJ1-1 | many | TRBV19 | NA | CASSQGGTLGSPAFF | TGTGCCAGTAGTCAAGGGGGAACTCTAGGGAGCCCGGCTTTCTTT
TRBJ2-3 | few | TRBV7-3 | TRBD2 | CASSSLAGAGDTQYF | TGTGCCAGCAGCTCACTAGCGGGAGCCGGGGATACGCAGTATTTT
TRBJ2-3 | NA | TRBV20-1 | NA | CSAIALAQYTDTQYF | TGCAGTGCTATCGCCTTAGCGCAATACACAGATACGCAGTATTTT
TRBJ2-7 | once | TRBV6-1 | NA | CASSESRPGTRSYEQYF | TGTGCCAGCAGTGAAAGCCGACCTGGGACACGGTCCTACGAGCAGTACTTC
TRBJ1-1 | many | TRBV2 | NA | CASSEGGGGHTEAFF | TGTGCCAGCAGTGAAGGAGGAGGGGGGCACACTGAAGCTTTCTTT
TRBJ2-1 | few | TRBV10-3 | NA | CAISERESYNEQFF | TGTGCCATCAGTGAGCGGGAGAGCTACAATGAGCAGTTCTTC
TRBJ1-2 | NA | TRBV18 | NA | CASSPGVPTNYGYTF | TGTGCCAGCTCACCAGGCGTCCCCACTAACTATGGCTACACCTTC
TRBJ2-2 | NA | TRBV19 | NA | CASSILTASSYSGELFF | TGTGCCAGTAGTATTTTAACGGCCTCAAGTTACTCCGGGGAGCTGTTTTTT
TRBJ2-7 | few | TRBV28 | TRBD1 | CASSFRDRVFSYEQCF | TGTGCCAGCAGTTTCCGGGACAGGGTTTTCTCCTACGAGCAGTGCTTC
TRBJ2-5 | NA | TRBV18 | NA | CASSRAGVYQETQYF | TGTGCCAGCTCACGAGCTGGAGTGTACCAAGAGACCCAGTACTTC
TRBJ1-5 | few | TRBV2 | NA | CASSPWPGQPQHF | TGTGCCAGCAGTCCATGGCCGGGTCAGCCCCAGCATTTT
TRBJ1-1 | many | TRBV12-3/TRBV12-4 | NA | CASSLSPTEAFF | TGTGCCAGCAGTTTAAGTCCCACTGAAGCTTTCTTT
TRBJ2-1 | many | TRBV7-3 | TRBD2 | CASSLGLADNEQFF | TGTGCCAGCAGCCTGGGACTAGCGGACAATGAGCAGTTCTTC
TRBJ2-7 | many | TRBV5-1 | NA | CASSLVTLRGPPYEQYF | TGCGCCAGCAGCTTGGTTACATTGAGGGGACCCCCCTACGAGCAGTACTTC
TRBJ2-7 | NA | TRBV6-1 | TRBD1 | CASKLGTGGLYEQYF | TGTGCCAGCAAACTTGGTACAGGGGGTTTGTACGAGCAGTACTTC
TRBJ2-1 | many | TRBV2 | NA | CASGFSGRAYNEQFF | TGTGCCAGCGGGTTTAGCGGACGGGCCTACAATGAGCAGTTCTTC
TRBJ2-7 | many | TRBV5-6 | NA | CASSLGRGEYEQYF | TGTGCCAGCAGCTTGGGCAGGGGCGAATACGAGCAGTACTTC
TRBJ2-2 | NA | TRBV27 | NA | CASHPTAVGGELFF | TGTGCCAGCCACCCGACAGCTGTAGGCGGGGAGCTGTTTTTT
TRBJ1-2 | many | TRBV27 | TRBD1 | CASSLVGDSYGYTF | TGTGCCAGCAGTCTCGTCGGGGACAGCTATGGCTACACCTTC
TRBJ1-5 | few | TRBV28 | NA | CASISYSNQPQHF | TGTGCCAGCATAAGTTATAGCAATCAGCCCCAGCATTTT
TRBJ2-1 | many | TRBV2 | TRBD2 | CASRAGLAKNEQFF | TGTGCCAGCAGAGCGGGACTAGCGAAGAATGAGCAGTTCTTC
TRBJ2-1 | many | TRBV7-3 | TRBD2 | CASSPGGGHVQFF | TGTGCCAGCAGCCCGGGGGGGGGCCATGTGCAGTTCTTC
TRBJ1-1 | many | TRBV20-1 | NA | CSAPNLLNTEAFF | TGCAGTGCCCCGAACCTGCTGAACACTGAAGCTTTCTTT
TRBJ2-1 | many | TRBV7-3 | TRBD2 | CASSPRLAAYNEQFF | TGTGCCAGCAGTCCTAGACTAGCGGCATACAATGAGCAGTTCTTC
TRBJ1-2 | NA | TRBV12-3/TRBV12-4 | NA | CASSFSGLANYGYTF | TGTGCCAGCAGCTTCTCGGGGCTAGCTAACTATGGCTACACCTTC
TRBJ1-1 | once | TRBV28 | NA | CASSPLTSRAFF | TGTGCCAGCAGCCCCCTCACGTCTAGGGCTTTCTTT
TRBJ2-5 | many | TRBV6-5 | TRBD1 | CASSYSRAGGETQYF | TGTGCCAGCAGTTACTCGAGGGCAGGGGGAGAGACCCAGTACTTC
TRBJ2-1 | many | TRBV29-1 | NA | CSVEDGRGRWGEQFF | TGCAGCGTTGAAGATGGAAGAGGGAGGTGGGGTGAGCAGTTCTTC
TRBJ2-6 | few | TRBV30 | NA | CAWSADSISGANVLTF | TGTGCCTGGAGTGCCGACAGTATCTCTGGGGCCAACGTCCTGACTTTC
TRBJ2-2 | many | TRBV7-2 | NA | CASSLSATGELFF | TGTGCCAGCAGCTTATCCGCCACCGGGGAGCTGTTTTTT
TRBJ2-7 | NA | TRBV6-1 | NA | CASSEALRQENYEQYF | TGTGCCAGCAGTGAAGCGCTTCGGCAGGAGAACTACGAGCAGTACTTC
TRBJ2-3 | many | TRBV20-1 | TRBD2 | CSASRWGGSTDTQYF | TGCAGTGCTAGTCGGTGGGGGGGGAGCACAGATACGCAGTATTTT
TRBJ2-3 | NA | TRBV20-1 | TRBD2 | CSAPSTSGRRTDTQYF | TGCAGTGCCCCATCTACTAGCGGGAGGCGCACAGATACGCAGTATTTT
TRBJ2-3 | few | TRBV6-2/TRBV6-3 | TRBD2 | CASSKLAGGTDTQYF | TGTGCCAGCAGCAAGCTAGCGGGAGGAACAGATACGCAGTATTTT
TRBJ2-5 | many | TRBV11-3 | NA | CASSLGSLLEETQYF | TGTGCCAGCAGCTTAGGATCCCTTCTCGAGGAGACCCAGTACTTC
TRBJ2-1 | NA | TRBV12-3/TRBV12-4 | NA | CASSDSPAYNEQFF | TGTGCCAGCAGCGACAGTCCAGCCTACAATGAGCAGTTCTTC
TRBJ2-7 | many | TRBV12-3/TRBV12-4 | TRBD2 | CASSLGGLGSYEQYF | TGTGCCAGCAGTTTGGGGGGGTTGGGCTCCTACGAGCAGTACTTC
TRBJ2-1 | many | TRBV11-2 | TRBD2 | CASSPTSGRAGEQFF | TGTGCCAGCAGCCCTACTAGCGGGAGGGCCGGTGAGCAGTTCTTC
TRBJ1-5 | many | TRBV6-1 | NA | CASSKRARINSNQPQHF | TGTGCCAGCAGTAAACGTGCCAGGATCAATAGCAATCAGCCCCAGCATTTT
TRBJ2-1 | many | TRBV27 | NA | CASSISRFTEQFF | TGTGCCAGCAGTATTTCCCGATTCACTGAGCAGTTCTTC
TRBJ2-5 | many | TRBV27 | TRBD1 | CASSWDRVETQYF | TGTGCCAGCAGTTGGGACAGGGTGGAGACCCAGTACTTC
TRBJ1-1 | many | TRBV11-2 | NA | CASSLSRQAMNTEAFF | TGTGCCAGCAGCTTATCCCGACAGGCCATGAACACTGAAGCTTTCTTT
TRBJ1-6 | NA | TRBV19 | NA | CASSTRGSGVYNSPLHF | TGTGCCAGTAGTACGAGGGGAAGCGGGGTCTATAATTCACCCCTCCACTTT
TRBJ1-5 | NA | TRBV19 | NA | CASSGGRGQAQHF | TGTGCCAGTAGTGGGGGACGGGGCCAGGCCCAGCATTTT
TRBJ2-3 | many | TRBV25-1 | TRBD2 | CASSEWGDYTDTQYF | TGTGCCAGCAGTGAATGGGGGGACTACACAGATACGCAGTATTTT